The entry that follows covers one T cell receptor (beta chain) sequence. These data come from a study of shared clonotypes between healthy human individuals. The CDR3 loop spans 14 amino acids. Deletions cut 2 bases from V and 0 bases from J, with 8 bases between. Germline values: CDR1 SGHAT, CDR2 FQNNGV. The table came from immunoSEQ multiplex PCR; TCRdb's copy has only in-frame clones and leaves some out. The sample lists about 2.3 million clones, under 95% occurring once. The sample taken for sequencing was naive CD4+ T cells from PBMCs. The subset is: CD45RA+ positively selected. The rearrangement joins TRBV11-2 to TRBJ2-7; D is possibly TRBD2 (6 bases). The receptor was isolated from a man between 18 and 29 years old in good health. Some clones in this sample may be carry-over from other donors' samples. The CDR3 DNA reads TGTGCCAGCAGCTTATCGGGGGTCTCCTACGAGCAGTACTTC. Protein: CASSLSGVSYEQYF.